A selection of T cell receptor beta chains follows, all from one sample in a study of control samples from healthy donors and cancer patients. Profiled with immunoSEQ multiplex PCR; TCRdb holds only in-frame clones, not every one. The sample gives 200,000 to 250,000 clones, around 94% of which show up once; more than 1.3% is in the top ten. The sample was blood. All receptors come from a man aged 45 to 65 in good health. CDR3s include the opening cysteine and the closing phenylalanine or tryptophan. A D gene is named only where the DNA matches it firmly. Clone size appears in some rows only: once, few, many, or a class for an expanded clone.

d_call	clone_size	v_call	j_call	cdr3_aa	cdr3_nt
.	.	TRBV4-1	TRBJ2-2	CASSLGRQNTGELFF	TGCGCCAGCAGCCTTGGACGGCAGAACACCGGGGAGCTGTTTTTT
TRBD1	.	TRBV20-1	TRBJ1-4	CSASEGQQEKLFF	TGCAGTGCTAGTGAGGGACAGCAGGAAAAACTGTTTTTT
.	.	TRBV5-4	TRBJ1-1	CASSPPNNPTEAFF	TGTGCCAGCAGCCCCCCCAACAATCCCACTGAAGCTTTCTTT
.	.	TRBV29-1	TRBJ1-5	CSSGGGAGQPQHF	TGCAGCTCCGGCGGGGGGGCGGGTCAGCCCCAGCATTTT
TRBD1	.	TRBV24-1	TRBJ1-2	CATSDSGGLGYGYTF	TGTGCCACCAGTGACTCAGGGGGATTGGGCTATGGCTACACCTTC
.	.	TRBV5-4	TRBJ1-2	CASSSDSNYGYTF	TGTGCCAGCAGCTCCGACAGTAACTATGGCTACACCTTC
.	.	TRBV19	TRBJ2-3	CASSIQGGEGRDTQYF	TGTGCCAGTAGTATCCAGGGGGGAGAGGGGAGGGATACGCAGTATTTT
TRBD1	.	TRBV4-1	TRBJ2-2	CASSQVLGQQRGTGELFF	TGCGCCAGCAGCCAAGTACTGGGACAGCAACGAGGCACCGGGGAGCTGTTTTTT
TRBD1	.	TRBV4-2	TRBJ1-2	CASSQDRVYGYTF	TGTGCCAGCAGCCAGGACAGGGTCTATGGCTACACCTTC
TRBD1	.	TRBV6-1	TRBJ1-5	CASSDTDRRNQPQHF	TGTGCCAGCAGTGACACGGACAGGCGGAATCAGCCCCAGCATTTT
TRBD2	.	TRBV19	TRBJ2-2	CASAGGGAPFANTGELFF	TGTGCCAGTGCAGGCGGGGGGGCCCCGTTCGCGAACACCGGGGAGCTGTTTTTT
.	.	TRBV19	TRBJ2-3	CATSPLLSTDTQYF	TGTGCCACTAGTCCCCTGCTTAGCACAGATACGCAGTATTTT
.	once	TRBV19	TRBJ2-6	CASSSSSSASGANVLTF	TGTGCCAGTAGCAGCTCGTCGTCTGCCTCTGGGGCCAACGTCCTGACTTTC
.	.	TRBV15	TRBJ1-1	CATSRDRSLGGEAFF	TGTGCCACCAGCAGAGATAGATCGTTAGGGGGAGAGGCTTTCTTT
TRBD1	once	TRBV5-4	TRBJ2-1	CASSPPTGNNEQFF	TGTGCCAGCAGTCCCCCGACAGGGAACAATGAGCAGTTCTTC
.	.	TRBV7-9	TRBJ2-7	CASSLEVSEQYF	TGTGCCAGCAGCTTGGAGGTGAGCGAGCAGTACTTC
.	.	TRBV28	TRBJ2-7	CASSLRQLSSYEQYF	TGTGCCAGCAGTTTACGGCAGTTGAGCTCCTACGAGCAGTACTTC
.	once	TRBV12-3/TRBV12-4	TRBJ2-5	CASSLSQETQYF	TGTGCCAGCAGTCTGTCTCAAGAGACCCAGTACTTC
.	.	TRBV5-1	TRBJ2-5	CASSPTQGSRETQYF	TGCGCCAGCAGCCCAACACAGGGTTCGCGCGAGACCCAGTACTTC
.	.	TRBV25-1	TRBJ2-5	CASSLQSRQETQYF	TGTGCCAGCAGTCTGCAGAGCCGCCAAGAGACCCAGTACTTC
TRBD1	.	TRBV6-5	TRBJ1-5	CASSRQGESNQPQHF	TGTGCCAGCAGTCGTCAGGGGGAAAGCAATCAGCCCCAGCATTTT
TRBD1	.	TRBV30	TRBJ2-1	CAWSVGWGQGHNEQFF	TGTGCCTGGAGTGTCGGGTGGGGACAGGGCCACAATGAGCAGTTCTTC
TRBD1	few	TRBV5-1	TRBJ1-3	CASSAGTGHSGNTIYF	TGCGCCAGCAGCGCCGGGACAGGTCACTCTGGAAACACCATATATTTT
TRBD1	.	TRBV4-1	TRBJ1-5	CASSSEDRGNQPQHF	TGCGCCAGCAGCTCCGAGGACAGGGGAAATCAGCCCCAGCATTTT
.	.	TRBV10-3	TRBJ1-6	CAISVGGYNSPLHF	TGTGCCATCAGTGTCGGTGGGTATAATTCACCCCTCCACTTT
TRBD2	once	TRBV28	TRBJ2-7	CASRSSGTIGTYEQYF	TGTGCCAGCAGGTCAAGCGGGACTATCGGCACCTACGAGCAGTACTTC
TRBD2	.	TRBV18	TRBJ2-1	CASSRLTPSGGAYNEQFF	TGTGCCAGCTCACGACTCACCCCTAGCGGGGGGGCATACAATGAGCAGTTCTTC
TRBD2	.	TRBV11-1	TRBJ2-3	CASSLAGTSGGYTQYF	TGTGCCAGCAGCTTAGCGGGGACTAGCGGGGGTTATACGCAGTATTTT
TRBD2	.	TRBV29-1	TRBJ2-1	CSVDRAGGTDEQFF	TGCAGCGTTGACAGGGCGGGGGGCACCGATGAGCAGTTCTTC
.	.	TRBV4-2	TRBJ1-2	CASSQTAQGSGGYTF	TGTGCCAGCAGCCAAACAGCCCAGGGCAGTGGTGGCTACACCTTC
.	once	TRBV15	TRBJ2-7	CATWVREQYF	TGTGCCACCTGGGTCCGTGAGCAGTACTTC
.	.	TRBV7-9	TRBJ1-5	CASSLVDGGSNQPQHF	TGTGCCAGCAGCTTAGTAGATGGGGGTAGCAATCAGCCCCAGCATTTT
.	once	TRBV18	TRBJ2-2	CASSPPEMAFSGELFF	TGTGCCAGCTCACCCCCCGAGATGGCGTTTTCCGGGGAGCTGTTTTTT
TRBD1	once	TRBV2	TRBJ1-1	CASRLTGMNTEAFF	TGTGCCAGCAGGTTGACAGGGATGAACACTGAAGCTTTCTTT
.	.	TRBV6-1	TRBJ1-2	CASSEVSFYTF	TGTGCCAGCAGTGAAGTGAGCTTCTACACCTTC
TRBD1	.	TRBV28	TRBJ1-2	CASRFRGPGGYTF	TGTGCCAGCAGGTTCAGGGGGCCTGGGGGCTACACCTTC
.	.	TRBV9	TRBJ1-2	CASSVDIGEILYGYTF	TGTGCCAGCAGCGTAGATATAGGGGAGATCCTTTATGGCTACACCTTC